These T cell receptor beta chains were read from a single sample in a study of glioma-infiltrating T cells. TCRdb redid the calling of the multiplex PCR reads with MiXCR, one entry per CDR3 protein. This sample has roughly 120,000 distinct CDR3 sequences, with less than 30% found just once. Sequenced: glioma tissue, nonneoplastic brain tissue, or PBMCs (not recorded which). These receptors originate from a human donor with low-grade glioma or glioblastoma, undergoing nonglioma brain surgery, or in good health (not recorded which). Each CDR3 is given with its conserved first and last residue. A D gene is named only where the DNA matches it firmly. Expanded clones get a size class; other rows say once, few or many, or leave the size out.

V gene: TRBV18
clone size: few
J gene: TRBJ2-1
D gene: NA
CDR3 protein: CASSPMATTNNEQFF
CDR3 DNA: TGTGCCAGCTCACCCATGGCTACAACGAACAATGAGCAGTTCTTC

V gene: TRBV29-1
clone size: few
J gene: TRBJ2-1
D gene: NA
CDR3 protein: CSVEVGESSYNEQFF
CDR3 DNA: TGCAGCGTTGAAGTCGGGGAGAGCTCCTACAATGAGCAGTTCTTC

V gene: TRBV28
clone size: many
J gene: TRBJ2-7
D gene: NA
CDR3 protein: CASTHDSYEQYF
CDR3 DNA: TGTGCCAGCACCCACGACTCCTACGAGCAGTACTTC

V gene: TRBV18
clone size: NA
J gene: TRBJ1-3
D gene: NA
CDR3 protein: CASSPGTAASGNTIYF
CDR3 DNA: TGTGCCAGCTCTCCCGGGACCGCGGCCTCTGGAAACACCATATATTTT

V gene: TRBV7-2
clone size: many
J gene: TRBJ1-1
D gene: TRBD1
CDR3 protein: CASRPGGVGTEAFF
CDR3 DNA: TGTGCCAGCAGACCAGGGGGGGTAGGAACTGAAGCTTTCTTT

V gene: TRBV5-6
clone size: NA
J gene: TRBJ2-1
D gene: NA
CDR3 protein: CASSRGQSYNEQFF
CDR3 DNA: TGTGCCAGCAGCAGGGGACAATCCTACAATGAGCAGTTCTTC

V gene: TRBV19
clone size: NA
J gene: TRBJ2-1
D gene: NA
CDR3 protein: CVSTTANEQFF
CDR3 DNA: TGTGTTAGTACCACCGCAAATGAGCAGTTCTTC

V gene: TRBV7-2
clone size: many
J gene: TRBJ2-3
D gene: TRBD2
CDR3 protein: CASSLWRGVADTQYF
CDR3 DNA: TGTGCCAGCAGCTTATGGCGGGGGGTAGCAGATACGCAGTATTTT

V gene: TRBV6-1
clone size: once
J gene: TRBJ2-7
D gene: TRBD1
CDR3 protein: CASSLGQGADEQYF
CDR3 DNA: TGTGCCAGCAGTCTCGGACAGGGGGCCGACGAGCAGTACTTC

V gene: TRBV12-3/TRBV12-4
clone size: NA
J gene: TRBJ1-3
D gene: TRBD1
CDR3 protein: CASSKQGTSSGNTIYF
CDR3 DNA: TGTGCCAGCAGCAAACAGGGGACGAGCTCTGGAAACACCATATATTTT

V gene: TRBV27
clone size: many
J gene: TRBJ2-7
D gene: NA
CDR3 protein: CASSLEPVLGDEQYF
CDR3 DNA: TGTGCCAGCAGTTTAGAACCTGTGCTAGGGGACGAGCAGTACTTC

V gene: TRBV9
clone size: many
J gene: TRBJ2-3
D gene: NA
CDR3 protein: CASSPVRDTQYF
CDR3 DNA: TGTGCCAGCAGTCCTGTTAGGGATACGCAGTATTTT

V gene: TRBV5-1
clone size: NA
J gene: TRBJ1-6
D gene: NA
CDR3 protein: CASNTSPNSPLHF
CDR3 DNA: TGCGCCAGCAACACGAGTCCAAACTCACCCCTCCACTTT

V gene: TRBV5-1
clone size: many
J gene: TRBJ2-7
D gene: TRBD1
CDR3 protein: CASSLSLDRGSSEQYF
CDR3 DNA: TGCGCCAGCAGCTTGTCACTTGACAGGGGTTCGTCCGAGCAGTACTTC

V gene: TRBV27
clone size: many
J gene: TRBJ2-1
D gene: NA
CDR3 protein: CASSLIRSSYNEQFF
CDR3 DNA: TGTGCCAGCAGTTTAATACGGAGCTCCTACAATGAGCAGTTCTTC

V gene: TRBV6-1
clone size: few
J gene: TRBJ2-1
D gene: TRBD2
CDR3 protein: CSSAGGLNNEQFF
CDR3 DNA: TGTTCCAGTGCGGGGGGCCTTAACAATGAGCAGTTCTTC

V gene: TRBV4-1
clone size: many
J gene: TRBJ2-1
D gene: TRBD2
CDR3 protein: CASSQGTSGSSSFGEQFF
CDR3 DNA: TGCGCCAGCAGCCAAGGGACTAGCGGGAGCTCCTCATTCGGTGAGCAGTTCTTC

V gene: TRBV6-1
clone size: NA
J gene: TRBJ2-1
D gene: TRBD1
CDR3 protein: CASKAGGQFNEQFF
CDR3 DNA: TGTGCCAGCAAGGCAGGGGGCCAGTTTAATGAGCAGTTCTTC

V gene: TRBV18
clone size: many
J gene: TRBJ2-7
D gene: NA
CDR3 protein: CASSPAKPEQYF
CDR3 DNA: TGTGCCAGCTCACCTGCAAAGCCAGAGCAGTACTTC

V gene: TRBV6-2/TRBV6-3
clone size: many
J gene: TRBJ2-7
D gene: TRBD1
CDR3 protein: CASTTTGKYEQYF
CDR3 DNA: TGTGCCAGCACTACGACAGGGAAGTACGAGCAGTACTTC

V gene: TRBV18
clone size: many
J gene: TRBJ1-2
D gene: NA
CDR3 protein: CASSPPGTQKNYGYTF
CDR3 DNA: TGTGCCAGCTCACCGCCCGGGACCCAGAAGAACTATGGCTACACCTTC

V gene: TRBV7-2
clone size: many
J gene: TRBJ1-1
D gene: NA
CDR3 protein: CASSLVQNTEAFF
CDR3 DNA: TGTGCCAGCAGCTTAGTCCAGAACACTGAAGCTTTCTTT

V gene: TRBV5-1
clone size: few
J gene: TRBJ2-2
D gene: TRBD1
CDR3 protein: CASSFGDRGQDGELFF
CDR3 DNA: TGCGCCAGCAGCTTTGGCGACAGGGGGCAGGACGGGGAGCTGTTTTTT

V gene: TRBV6-2/TRBV6-3
clone size: NA
J gene: TRBJ1-1
D gene: NA
CDR3 protein: CAGSDGGGTEAFF
CDR3 DNA: TGTGCCGGCAGTGACGGGGGTGGAACTGAAGCTTTCTTT

V gene: TRBV6-1
clone size: many
J gene: TRBJ1-5
D gene: NA
CDR3 protein: CASSPLGQSSNQPQHF
CDR3 DNA: TGTGCCAGCAGCCCCCTAGGACAGTCTAGCAATCAGCCCCAGCATTTT

V gene: TRBV7-2
clone size: many
J gene: TRBJ2-3
D gene: TRBD1
CDR3 protein: CASSVGRDRSTDTQYF
CDR3 DNA: TGTGCCAGCAGCGTGGGTAGGGACAGGAGCACAGATACGCAGTATTTT

V gene: TRBV19
clone size: many
J gene: TRBJ1-5
D gene: NA
CDR3 protein: CASSIGGNQPQHF
CDR3 DNA: TGTGCCAGTAGTATAGGAGGCAATCAGCCCCAGCATTTT

V gene: TRBV30
clone size: NA
J gene: TRBJ2-1
D gene: NA
CDR3 protein: CAWIGFNEQFF
CDR3 DNA: TGTGCCTGGATTGGTTTCAATGAGCAGTTCTTC

V gene: TRBV12-5
clone size: many
J gene: TRBJ1-5
D gene: NA
CDR3 protein: CASGLVNPQPQHF
CDR3 DNA: TGTGCTAGTGGTTTGGTAAACCCGCAGCCCCAGCATTTT

V gene: TRBV2
clone size: many
J gene: TRBJ2-7
D gene: TRBD2
CDR3 protein: CASKTSGGLAYEQYF
CDR3 DNA: TGTGCCAGCAAGACTAGCGGGGGCCTGGCCTACGAGCAGTACTTC

V gene: TRBV7-9
clone size: many
J gene: TRBJ2-5
D gene: NA
CDR3 protein: CASSLGATQETQYF
CDR3 DNA: TGTGCCAGCAGCTTAGGGGCCACGCAAGAGACCCAGTACTTC

V gene: TRBV11-3
clone size: NA
J gene: TRBJ1-1
D gene: TRBD1
CDR3 protein: CASSLDYRGTGTEAFF
CDR3 DNA: TGTGCCAGCAGCTTAGACTACAGGGGGACGGGCACTGAAGCTTTCTTT

V gene: TRBV20-1
clone size: many
J gene: TRBJ1-5
D gene: NA
CDR3 protein: CSATIGNQPQHF
CDR3 DNA: TGCAGTGCTACTATAGGCAATCAGCCCCAGCATTTT

V gene: TRBV28
clone size: many
J gene: TRBJ1-5
D gene: TRBD1
CDR3 protein: CATAGQFSNQPQHF
CDR3 DNA: TGTGCCACCGCGGGACAGTTTAGCAATCAGCCCCAGCATTTT

V gene: TRBV6-1
clone size: many
J gene: TRBJ2-1
D gene: NA
CDR3 protein: CASREGLNEQFF
CDR3 DNA: TGTGCCAGCAGAGAAGGGCTGAATGAGCAGTTCTTC

V gene: TRBV4-2
clone size: NA
J gene: TRBJ2-7
D gene: NA
CDR3 protein: CASGIWMRGAPPLWYEQYF
CDR3 DNA: TGTGCCAGCGGGATTTGGATGAGAGGGGCCCCTCCCCTTTGGTACGAGCAGTACTTC

V gene: TRBV6-1
clone size: NA
J gene: TRBJ2-1
D gene: TRBD2
CDR3 protein: CATSQYSGKATYNEQFF
CDR3 DNA: TGTGCCACCAGCCAGTATAGCGGGAAAGCTACCTACAATGAGCAGTTCTTC

V gene: TRBV2
clone size: many
J gene: TRBJ2-1
D gene: TRBD1
CDR3 protein: CASRSQGIPYNEQFF
CDR3 DNA: TGTGCCAGCAGATCACAGGGGATTCCCTACAATGAGCAGTTCTTC

V gene: TRBV6-1
clone size: NA
J gene: TRBJ1-1
D gene: NA
CDR3 protein: CASMPGRGVNTEAFF
CDR3 DNA: TGTGCCAGCATGCCTGGGCGGGGGGTGAACACTGAAGCTTTCTTT

V gene: TRBV15
clone size: many
J gene: TRBJ2-7
D gene: NA
CDR3 protein: CATSRDQGVSYEQYF
CDR3 DNA: TGTGCCACCAGCAGAGATCAAGGAGTCTCCTACGAGCAGTACTTC

V gene: TRBV12-3/TRBV12-4
clone size: many
J gene: TRBJ1-1
D gene: NA
CDR3 protein: CASSLDNGGNTEAFF
CDR3 DNA: TGTGCCAGCAGTTTGGACAACGGGGGAAACACTGAAGCTTTCTTT

V gene: TRBV28
clone size: many
J gene: TRBJ2-5
D gene: NA
CDR3 protein: CASSFWAETQETQYF
CDR3 DNA: TGTGCCAGCAGTTTCTGGGCGGAGACCCAAGAGACCCAGTACTTC

V gene: TRBV3-1
clone size: few
J gene: TRBJ2-1
D gene: TRBD2
CDR3 protein: CASSQEPAGGYNEQFF
CDR3 DNA: TGTGCCAGCAGCCAAGAACCAGCGGGAGGCTACAATGAGCAGTTCTTC

V gene: TRBV7-2
clone size: many
J gene: TRBJ2-3
D gene: TRBD2
CDR3 protein: CASSPRAGADTQYF
CDR3 DNA: TGTGCCAGCAGCCCCCGGGCGGGAGCAGATACGCAGTATTTT

V gene: TRBV28
clone size: many
J gene: TRBJ2-6
D gene: NA
CDR3 protein: CASSSPAGSGANVLTF
CDR3 DNA: TGTGCCAGCAGTTCCCCCGCAGGGTCTGGGGCCAACGTCCTGACTTTC

V gene: TRBV4-2
clone size: few
J gene: TRBJ2-2
D gene: TRBD2
CDR3 protein: CASSSGLAGAGGELFF
CDR3 DNA: TGTGCCAGCAGCTCGGGACTAGCGGGAGCGGGGGGGGAGCTGTTTTTT

V gene: TRBV6-2/TRBV6-3
clone size: many
J gene: TRBJ2-3
D gene: TRBD2
CDR3 protein: CASSYSETSVHTDTQYF
CDR3 DNA: TGTGCCAGCAGTTACTCCGAGACTAGCGTTCACACAGATACGCAGTATTTT

V gene: TRBV4-1
clone size: few
J gene: TRBJ2-1
D gene: TRBD1
CDR3 protein: CASSQDGQGAYNEQFF
CDR3 DNA: TGCGCCAGCAGCCAAGATGGACAGGGGGCCTACAATGAGCAGTTCTTC

V gene: TRBV6-1
clone size: many
J gene: TRBJ2-7
D gene: NA
CDR3 protein: CASSVLAGTSYEQYF
CDR3 DNA: TGTGCCAGCAGCGTCCTAGCTGGTACGTCCTACGAGCAGTACTTC

V gene: TRBV20-1
clone size: many
J gene: TRBJ1-2
D gene: NA
CDR3 protein: CSARGDRRGYTF
CDR3 DNA: TGCAGTGCTAGAGGAGACAGACGAGGCTACACCTTC

V gene: TRBV29-1
clone size: few
J gene: TRBJ2-1
D gene: NA
CDR3 protein: CSVEVASNEQFF
CDR3 DNA: TGCAGCGTCGAAGTAGCGTCCAATGAGCAGTTCTTC

V gene: TRBV18
clone size: once
J gene: TRBJ1-1
D gene: NA
CDR3 protein: CASSPPSAAGDTEAFF
CDR3 DNA: TGTGCCAGCTCACCACCGTCCGCAGCTGGGGACACTGAAGCTTTCTTT

V gene: TRBV6-2/TRBV6-3
clone size: many
J gene: TRBJ1-1
D gene: NA
CDR3 protein: CASSYVNRAPMNTEAFF
CDR3 DNA: TGTGCCAGCAGTTACGTTAACCGGGCACCCATGAACACTGAAGCTTTCTTT

V gene: TRBV27
clone size: many
J gene: TRBJ2-7
D gene: TRBD2
CDR3 protein: CASSYVAGGYEQYF
CDR3 DNA: TGTGCCAGCAGTTATGTAGCGGGAGGGTACGAGCAGTACTTC

V gene: TRBV28
clone size: many
J gene: TRBJ1-3
D gene: NA
CDR3 protein: CASSRSSSGNTIYF
CDR3 DNA: TGTGCCAGCAGTAGGAGTAGCTCTGGAAACACCATATATTTT

V gene: TRBV9
clone size: few
J gene: TRBJ1-4
D gene: TRBD1
CDR3 protein: CASSVGQGNEKLFF
CDR3 DNA: TGTGCCAGCAGCGTGGGACAGGGTAACGAAAAACTGTTTTTT